This T cell receptor beta chain stems from a study of cytomegalovirus exposure and HLA in healthy donors (dated by TCRdb to the late 2010s). Background on the whole study: According to a later analysis, one platform produced both the approximately 110 validation repertoires and the 730 or so repertoires of the first cohort. The aim of the study was to test whether cataloging public T cell receptors could identify signatures of past pathogen exposure. Along with the approximately 700-subject first cohort, a separate validation cohort of over 90 different subjects was used. To predict cytomegalovirus infection status, the study combined high-throughput TCR immunosequencing, statistical association of individual TCRs with disease status, and machine learning.

Separate from the roughly 700-subject first cohort, the validation cohort of about 120 subjects was the group to which the donors belonged. The library was made by the immunoSEQ multiplex PCR assay. On the authors' methods: A statistical classification framework was built for diagnosing cytomegalovirus status from the catalog of TCR beta chain sequences. TCRdb took this table from immuneACCESS and kept in-frame rearrangements with V and J called. Such tables lack part of the clones; where checked against another copy, unresolved V genes explain under half of the gap, and the rest is unexplained. Clonal size and the V and J genes are those of that table, whereas D and trimming came from the DNA. The sample table shows approximately 140,000 clones, and about 90% are seen once. The ten largest clones add up to about 2.8% of the sample. Details on this clone: Its antigen has not been determined. No quality values exist for individual bases; no much larger clone is one base distant.

General conclusions and limits of the study: All 120 or so repertoires were used to score co-occurrence in the validation cohort in a later analysis, because that analysis had no HLA typing for the cohort. In vitro tests confirmed that a few of the cytomegalovirus-associated TCR beta chains recognize cytomegalovirus antigens. A later analysis found that TCRs clustered in the first cohort also tended to co-occur in the roughly 110 validation repertoires, with 94% of cluster scores above 0. A total of 150 to 200 TCR beta chains were listed by the study as associated with cytomegalovirus. The authors suggested that the approach could potentially be generalized to other disease states and immunological phenotypes. Most TCR sequences were seen in very few donors, while some public TCRs were found in many individuals. Cytomegalovirus status was reported to be diagnosed by the classifier with high specificity and sensitivity in both the original and validation cohorts.

Per the germline V gene (reference sequence), MNHNY is the CDR1 and SVGAGI is the CDR2. The CDR3 spans 15 residues, from the cysteine through the phenylalanine. The only DNA kept is the CDR3, 45 bases in frame from the first base. Ends trimmed: V by 6 bases, J by 3 bases; bases unmatched to a gene: 8. Sequencing input: PBMCs. The V and J genes are TRBV6-6 and TRBJ1-5; 7 central nucleotides agree with TRBD1. The source of this sequence is a man aged 18 to 29 in good health and CMV-seronegative. The base sequence is TGTGCCAGCAGACCTCACGACAGGGACAATCAGCCCCAGCATTTT. Translated, this is CASRPHDRDNQPQHF.